The next 17 T cell receptor beta chains were all read from a single sample in a study of cytomegalovirus exposure and HLA in healthy donors. The PCR used 60 Vbeta and 13 Jbeta primers. TCRdb's table, derived via immunoSEQ multiplex PCR, lists solely in-frame clones and lacks some. The sample holds roughly 200,000 clones, less than 85% seen once. Sequenced input: PBMCs. The receptor set was obtained from a girl aged 10 to 17 in good health and CMV-seropositive.

The V call is TRBV5-4, the J call TRBJ1-3; 10 nucleotides align to TRBD1. Germline CDR1 and CDR2: SGHNT and YYREEE (reference sequence). Trimming at V came to 3 bases and at J to 0 bases, leaving 0 bases not matched to a gene. The CDR3 has 15 residues. CDR3 residues: CASSWTGGSGNTIYF. In DNA form, the CDR3 reads TGTGCCAGCAGCTGGACAGGGGGCTCTGGAAACACCATATATTTT.

The chain recombines TRBV2 with TRBJ1-6; possibly TRBD1 for D (6 bases). Germline V gene lookup returns CDR1 SNHLY and CDR2 FYNNEI. This CDR3 spans 16 amino acids. Deletions cut 6 bases from V and 4 bases from J, with 16 bases between. Here the CDR3 reads CASSQGQLIYNSPLHF. The CDR3 nucleotides read TGTGCCAGCAGCCAAGGACAGCTTATTTATAATTCACCCCTCCACTTT.

The genes are TRBV4-2 and TRBJ2-2; D might be TRBD2 (6 bases). Between the trimmed V and J ends, which lost 5 bases and 3 bases, there was a span of 13 bases. CDR3 length: 15 amino acids. The germline CDR1 and CDR2 sequences are LGHNA and YNFKEQ. In nucleotides, the CDR3 is TGTGCCAGCAGCGGGCGTAGCGGCGACACCGGGGAGCTGTTTTTT. Encoded protein: CASSGRSGDTGELFF.

The chain joins TRBV6-4 to TRBJ2-1, with 9 bases identical to TRBD2. Germline V gene lookup returns CDR1 MRHNA and CDR2 SNTAGT. This CDR3 is 15 amino acids long. The V gene end was trimmed by 0 bases and the J gene end by 8 bases; junction bases not matched to a gene: 5. The CDR3 DNA reads TGTGCCAGCAGTGACTCTGCGGGGGGGCAGGATGAGCAGTTCTTC. It translates to CASSDSAGGQDEQFF.

This clone was picked up one time. This chain uses TRBV7-8 with TRBJ2-3; 9 bases match TRBD2. The junction had 15 bases not matched to a gene; V was cut back by 4 bases and J by 1 base. The CDR3 totals 19 residues. Looked up from germline, CDR1 is SGHVS and CDR2 is FQNEAQ. The CDR3 spells CASSSSLNVAGERTDTQYF. The DNA of the CDR3 is TGTGCCAGCAGCTCCTCCTTAAATGTAGCGGGGGAGCGCACAGATACGCAGTATTTT.

The sample holds a few counts of this clone. The chain links TRBV15 to TRBJ1-4; TRBD1 is a possible D gene (5 bases). The CDR3 covers 15 residues. Germline V gene sequence: CDR1 LNHNV, CDR2 YYDKDF (reference sequence). The ends were cut back, 0 bases at V and 7 bases at J, with 12 bases in the middle. CDR3 residues: CATSREGQGGEKLFF. DNA of the CDR3: TGTGCCACCAGCAGAGAGGGGCAGGGTGGTGAAAAACTGTTTTTT.

This clone has more than one count but fewer than ten. The chain joins TRBV6-6 to TRBJ2-7; a possible D gene is TRBD2 (5 bases). This CDR3 spans 15 amino acids. Trimming left V 6 bases short and J 5 bases short, with 20 bases between. Per germline, CDR1 MNHNY and CDR2 SVGAGI (reference sequence). The CDR3 spells CASSPALRAGNEQYF. In DNA, the CDR3 is TGTGCCAGCAGCCCCGCATTGAGGGCAGGCAACGAGCAGTACTTC.

The chain uses TRBV5-6 and TRBJ2-3, with D perhaps TRBD1 (5 bases). CDR3 length equals 15 residues. Trimming cost V 5 bases and J 1 base, with 14 bases left between them. CDR1 and CDR2 (germline): SGHDT, YYEEEE. DNA for the CDR3: TGTGCCAGCAGTGTAGGCTGGGGCGGCACAGATACGCAGTATTTT. Its protein is CASSVGWGGTDTQYF.

The chain combines TRBV5-1 with TRBJ2-3; 10 nucleotides line up with TRBD1. Trimming cost V 5 bases and J 4 bases; bases outside gene matches: 7. There are 15 residues in the CDR3. Per germline, CDR1 SGHRS and CDR2 YFSETQ. The CDR3, as DNA: TGCGCCAGCAGATTTGACAGGGGGCTTGCAGATACGCAGTATTTT. Its translation is CASRFDRGLADTQYF.

The CDR3 region has the DNA TGCAGCGTTGGCCAGGGCGGCAATGAGCAGTTCTTC. It yields the protein CSVGQGGNEQFF. The chain couples TRBV29-1 to TRBJ2-1, with TRBD1 as a possible D gene (5 bases). This CDR3 has 12 residues. Trimming removed 4 bases at V and 6 bases at J, with 10 bases between. Germline V gene data show CDR1 as SQVTM and CDR2 as ANQGSEA.

This clone was detected once. The CDR3 spells CASTKTGNNSPLHF. As DNA, the CDR3 is TGTGCCAGCACTAAGACGGGAAATAATTCACCCCTCCACTTT. The V and J genes are TRBV2 and TRBJ1-6; no clear D gene. Trimming cost V 7 bases and J 5 bases, with 12 bases left between them. Germline V CDR1 and CDR2: SNHLY, FYNNEI. The CDR3 runs 14 residues. Variable domain in full (rest from reference TRBV2 and TRBJ1-6): EPEVTQTPSHQVTQMGQEVILRCVPISNHLYFYWYRQILGQKVEFLVSFYNNEISEKSEIFDDQFSVERPDGSNFTLKIRSTKLEDSAMYFCASTKTGNNSPLHFGNGTRLTVT.

The chain carries TRBV7-6 and TRBJ2-5; no clear D gene. The germline V gene has CDR1 SGHVS and CDR2 FNYEAQ. Trimming removed 5 bases from V and 5 bases from J, with 15 bases in between. The CDR3 extends over 14 amino acids. Here the CDR3 DNA reads TGTGCCAGCAGCCCCCAACGGGTATGGGAGACCCAGTACTTC. Its translation is CASSPQRVWETQYF.

The DNA of the CDR3 is TGCAGCGTTGGACGGACAGAGGACACTGAAGCTTTCTTT. Its protein is CSVGRTEDTEAFF. The J gene is TRBJ1-1, the V gene TRBV29-1; D possibly corresponds to TRBD1 (6 bases). The CDR3 sequence is 13 residues long. Trimming left V 4 bases short and J 3 bases short, with 12 bases between. CDR1 and CDR2 (germline): SQVTM, ANQGSEA.

CDR3 amino acids: CASSPRQGIPPYEQYF. The CDR3 DNA reads TGTGCCAGCAGCCCCCGACAGGGGATCCCCCCCTACGAGCAGTACTTC. The genes are TRBV7-8 and TRBJ2-7, with TRBD1 matching over 8 bases. The germline gives CDR1 SGHVS, CDR2 FQNEAQ. This CDR3 spans 16 amino acids. Unmatched junction bases numbered 11, after V lost 5 bases and J lost 2 bases.

The chain is built from TRBV11-2 and TRBJ2-1, with 9 bases identical to TRBD2. The CDR3 runs to 16 residues. Germline lookup yields CDR1 SGHAT and CDR2 FQNNGV. The trim removed 2 bases at V and 8 bases at J, leaving 10 bases unmatched. The CDR3 coding sequence is TGTGCCAGCAGCTTACGGTCAAGCGGGGGGATGCATGAGCAGTTCTTC. It yields the protein CASSLRSSGGMHEQFF.

The V call is TRBV6-5, the J call TRBJ1-1, with no clear D. V lost 6 bases to trimming and J lost 0 bases, with 5 bases between them. Per germline, CDR1 MNHEY and CDR2 SVGAGI. The CDR3 spans 12 residues. The CDR3 loop reads CASRRMNTEAFF. In DNA form, the CDR3 reads TGTGCCAGCAGGCGCATGAACACTGAAGCTTTCTTT.

The chain carries TRBV9 and TRBJ2-2; a weak D match, TRBD2 (6 bases). The CDR3 contains 15 residues. Looked up from germline, CDR1 is SGDLS and CDR2 is YYNGEE. Between the trimmed V and J ends, which lost 3 bases and 4 bases, there was a span of 13 bases. This chain's CDR3 is CASSGRDGSTGELFF. The CDR3 nucleotides are TGTGCCAGCAGCGGGAGGGACGGCAGCACCGGGGAGCTGTTTTTT. The full variable domain, with the rest looked up from reference TRBV9 and TRBJ2-2, is DSGVTQTPKHLITATGQRVTLRCSPRSGDLSVYWYQQSLDQGLQFLIQYYNGEERAKGNILERFSAQQFPDLHSELNLSSLELGDSALYFCASSGRDGSTGELFFGEGSRLTVL.